The 29 T cell receptor beta chains given below trace back to one sample, sequenced in a study of control samples from healthy donors and cancer patients. TCRdb's copy holds only in-frame clones and misses some; the assay was immunoSEQ multiplex PCR. The data hold 120,000 or so clones, with more than 75% observed a single time. Sequencing was performed on PBMCs. These TCRs come from an older woman with lung cancer.

The genes are TRBV7-9 and TRBJ1-3; weak D call: TRBD1 (5 bases). Trimming stripped 5 bases from V and 1 base from J, with 15 bases between. This CDR3 has 16 residues. In germline, CDR1 is SEHNR, CDR2 FQNEAQ (reference sequence). The chain's CDR3 is CASSPRDGGSGNTIYF. CDR3 coding DNA: TGTGCCAGCAGCCCAAGGGACGGGGGTTCTGGAAACACCATATATTTT.

V and J are TRBV5-1 and TRBJ1-3; a possible D gene is TRBD1 (5 bases). The germline gives CDR1 SGHRS, CDR2 YFSETQ. The V and J ends lost 0 bases and 0 bases respectively, with 13 bases between them. This CDR3 contains 17 residues. As DNA, the CDR3 is TGCGCCAGCAGCTTGGTGTATCGGGGCGCCTCTGGAAACACCATATATTTT. This translates into CASSLVYRGASGNTIYF.

The chain recombines TRBV4-2 with TRBJ2-1, with 11 bases identical to TRBD1. Germline V CDR1 and CDR2: LGHNA, YNFKEQ. CDR3 length: 17 residues. V shed 4 bases and J 9 bases; nucleotides not matched to a gene: 14. CDR3 in amino acids: CASSLLGGGQGDSEQFF. CDR3 bases: TGTGCCAGCAGCCTCCTAGGGGGGGGACAGGGGGATAGTGAGCAGTTCTTC.

The chain uses TRBV3-1 (or the pseudogene TRBV3-2) and TRBJ2-5; D is possibly TRBD1 (6 bases). The V gene's germline CDR1 is LGHDT and CDR2 YNNKEL (reference sequence). V was clipped by 2 bases and J by 2 bases, with 9 bases between them. The length of the CDR3 is 14 residues. The CDR3 spells CASSQMDSQETQYF. Here the CDR3 DNA reads TGTGCCAGCAGCCAAATGGACAGTCAAGAGACCCAGTACTTC.

V gene TRBV12-3 or TRBV12-4 combines with J gene TRBJ2-7; no clear D. CDR3 size: 12 residues. Trimming pared 5 bases from V and 9 bases from J, leaving 14 bases between. The DNA for the CDR3 is TGTGCCAGCAGTCCGGCCCCGCTCGGGCAGTACTTC. This encodes CASSPAPLGQYF.

The gene calls are TRBV27 and TRBJ2-3; 10 nucleotides line up with TRBD2. The ends lost 2 bases at V and 4 bases at J; junction bases unmatched: 9. The CDR3 runs to 17 residues. The V gene's germline CDR1 is MNHEY and CDR2 SMNVEV (reference sequence). The CDR3 nucleotides read TGTGCCAGCAGTTTAGGGCTAGCGGGAGCCTCGGCAGATACGCAGTATTTT. Amino acid sequence: CASSLGLAGASADTQYF.

The chain links TRBV12-3 or TRBV12-4 to TRBJ1-1; D gene uncertain. V lost 3 bases to trimming and J lost 1 base, with 6 bases between them. This CDR3 has 13 residues. The CDR3 reads CASSFNENTEAFF. CDR3 nucleotide sequence: TGTGCCAGCAGTTTTAACGAGAACACTGAAGCTTTCTTT.

This clone appeared once. J is TRBJ2-1 and V is TRBV2; the D gene is possibly TRBD2 (5 bases). V was clipped by 8 bases and J by 2 bases, with 13 bases between them. The CDR3 loop spans 14 amino acids. Germline V lookup: CDR1 SNHLY, CDR2 FYNNEI. The CDR3 sequence is CASSGGRTYNEQFF. The CDR3 coding sequence is TGTGCCAGCTCAGGCGGGCGGACCTACAATGAGCAGTTCTTC.

This clone was counted a single time. The J gene is TRBJ2-7, the V gene TRBV7-2; 8 bases map to TRBD1. Germline V gives CDR1 SGHTA, CDR2 FQGNSA. V dropped 5 bases and J dropped 0; count of bases not matched to a gene: 3. The CDR3 is made up of 14 amino acids. The CDR3 DNA is TGTGCCAGCAGCCCACAGGGGGGCTCCTACGAGCAGTACTTC. It translates to CASSPQGGSYEQYF.

The chain joins TRBV7-2 to TRBJ1-3; TRBD1 might be the D (6 bases). The CDR3 sequence is 15 residues long. The ends were cut back, 5 bases at V and 3 bases at J, with 14 bases in the middle. Germline values: CDR1 SGHTA, CDR2 FQGNSA. CDR3 DNA: TGTGCCAGCAGCACTAGGGGGAAGGATGGAAACACCATATATTTT. Amino acid sequence: CASSTRGKDGNTIYF.

For this clone: Mismatch with germline at one junction end may stem from a read error. The sample holds other DNA sequences that translate to the same CDR3. The chain's CDR3 is CASSQDFSGGAFF. In DNA, the CDR3 is TGCGCCAGCAGCCAAGATTTTTCCGGAGGGGCTTTCTTT. The V call is TRBV3-1 (or the pseudogene TRBV3-2), the J call TRBJ1-1, with no clear D. The CDR3 runs 13 residues. Germline V gives CDR1 LGHDT, CDR2 YNNKEL (reference sequence).

V gene TRBV5-1 combines with J gene TRBJ2-7; D gene unclear. The CDR3 runs to 13 residues. V was shortened by 5 bases and J by 7 bases, with 16 bases between the two germline ends. Germline lookup yields CDR1 SGHRS and CDR2 YFSETQ. As DNA, the CDR3 is TGCGCCAGCAGACCCCATGGGGTTGAGGAGCAGTACTTC. Its translation: CASRPHGVEEQYF.

The chain employs TRBV2 and TRBJ1-5; no clear D. CDR1 and CDR2 (germline): SNHLY, FYNNEI. The V end lost 0 bases, the J end lost 6 bases, and 12 bases lay between the germline ends. The CDR3 is 15 amino acids. CDR3 sequence (DNA): TGTGCCAGCAGTGAAGCGCTCGGGTTGGCTCAGCCCCAGCATTTT. It encodes CASSEALGLAQPQHF.

This CDR3 reads CAINLDPPGTEAFF. The DNA for the CDR3 is TGTGCCATCAACCTAGACCCTCCGGGCACTGAAGCTTTCTTT. This chain joins TRBV10-3 and TRBJ1-1; D is ambiguous. The CDR3 totals 14 residues. The ends were cut back, 7 bases at V and 4 bases at J, with 16 bases in the middle. Per germline, CDR1 ENHRY and CDR2 SYGVKD.

The chain joins TRBV9 to TRBJ1-2, with D unresolved. The CDR3 has 12 amino acids. Trimming removed 3 bases at V and 8 bases at J, with 11 bases between. Per germline, CDR1 SGDLS and CDR2 YYNGEE. The chain's CDR3 is CASSAQSEGYTF. In nucleotides, the CDR3 is TGTGCCAGCAGCGCCCAGAGTGAGGGCTACACCTTC.

The rearrangement uses TRBV9 and TRBJ1-5, with D possibly TRBD1 on 5 matching bases. The V gene lost 0 bases and the J gene lost 2 bases, with 6 bases spanning the gap. From germline, CDR1 is SGDLS and CDR2 YYNGEE. The CDR3 is 14 residues long. This chain's CDR3 is CASSVGGGNQPQHF. The DNA for the CDR3 is TGTGCCAGCAGCGTAGGGGGGGGCAATCAGCCCCAGCATTTT. Looking up the rest from reference TRBV9 and TRBJ1-5 gives the full variable domain: DSGVTQTPKHLITATGQRVTLRCSPRSGDLSVYWYQQSLDQGLQFLIQYYNGEERAKGNILERFSAQQFPDLHSELNLSSLELGDSALYFCASSVGGGNQPQHFGDGTRLSIL.

J is TRBJ2-3 and V is TRBV7-9, with D possibly being TRBD2 (6 bases). CDR1 SEHNR and CDR2 FQNEAQ come from the germline V gene (reference sequence). The CDR3 spans 15 residues. Trimming stripped 2 bases from V and 1 base from J, with 10 bases between. CDR3 DNA sequence: TGTGCCAGCAGCTTATTGGGCGGGGGCACAGATACGCAGTATTTT. It yields the protein CASSLLGGGTDTQYF.

The V gene is TRBV15, the J gene TRBJ1-2; 7 bases map to TRBD1. Germline CDR1 LNHNV, CDR2 YYDKDF (reference sequence). The CDR3 is 18 amino acids. V trimming: 0 bases; J trimming: 2 bases; junction bases outside the gene matches: 12. CDR3 sequence reads: CATSRDHKGAGGNYGYTF. The CDR3 DNA reads TGTGCCACCAGCAGAGATCATAAAGGGGCAGGGGGGAACTATGGCTACACCTTC.

The chain recombines TRBV5-1 with TRBJ1-6; D is unresolved. This CDR3 is built from 15 residues. Trimming stripped 5 bases from V and 9 bases from J, with 18 bases between. CDR1 and CDR2 (germline): SGHRS, YFSETQ. The CDR3 DNA reads as TGCGCCAGCAGTCAGATATCTTTTCGGGGTTCACCCCTCCACTTT. Amino acid sequence: CASSQISFRGSPLHF.

V usage is TRBV6-2 or TRBV6-3 and J usage is TRBJ2-7; TRBD2 matches at 12 bases. Germline lookup yields CDR1 MNHEY and CDR2 SVGEGT. The CDR3 consists of 14 residues. V lost 5 bases to trimming and J lost 1 base; unmatched junction nucleotides: 0. DNA of the CDR3: TGTGCCAGCAGTACTAGCGGGGGGTCCTACGAGCAGTACTTC. It specifies CASSTSGGSYEQYF.

This rearrangement joins TRBV9 to TRBJ1-3; D unresolved. The CDR3 sequence is 15 residues long. The V gene lost 0 bases and the J gene lost 3 bases, with 10 bases spanning the gap. Germline V gene data show CDR1 as SGDLS and CDR2 as YYNGEE. The CDR3 DNA is TGTGCCAGCAGCGTAGGGGCTTTGGATGGAAACACCATATATTTT. Its protein product is CASSVGALDGNTIYF.

V is TRBV14 and J is TRBJ1-5, with D possibly matching TRBD1 (6 bases). Germline CDR1 reads SGHDN; CDR2 reads FVKESK. The V gene lost 1 base and the J gene lost 8 bases, with 18 bases spanning the gap. CDR3 size: 16 residues. CDR3 bases: TGTGCCAGCAGCCAAGGCTCGGGGGCTGTCTGGGAGCCCCAGCATTTT. The encoded protein is CASSQGSGAVWEPQHF.

The V gene is TRBV6-2 or TRBV6-3, the J gene TRBJ1-2; D is undetermined. V was shortened by 6 bases and J by 2 bases, with 13 bases between the two germline ends. The CDR3 spans 14 residues. CDR1 is MNHEY, CDR2 SVGEGT, per germline. CDR3 amino acids: CASSPDSGNYGYTF. The CDR3 region has the DNA TGTGCCAGCAGCCCAGACTCCGGGAACTATGGCTACACCTTC.

This clone occurred once. The rearrangement uses TRBV28 and TRBJ2-7; unclear D gene. V lost 4 bases and J 5 bases, leaving 6 bases between the germline ends. Germline CDR1 is MDHEN and CDR2 is SYDVKM. This CDR3 is built from 11 residues. CDR3 nucleotide sequence: TGTGCCAGCAGTTCCTTCCACGAGCAGTACTTC. Amino acids: CASSSFHEQYF.

The chain links TRBV11-3 to TRBJ2-5; the D call may be TRBD1 or TRBD2 (5 bases each). The CDR3 loop spans 14 amino acids. Germline CDR1 SGHNT, CDR2 YENEEA. Trimming removed 2 bases from V and 5 bases from J, with 12 bases in between. The CDR3 sequence: CASSLSPGTETQYF. The CDR3 nucleotides read TGTGCCAGCAGCTTATCCCCAGGGACGGAGACCCAGTACTTC.

The chain joins TRBV7-9 to TRBJ1-2, with D hard to call. The CDR3 sequence is 14 residues long. Per germline, CDR1 SEHNR and CDR2 FQNEAQ (reference sequence). V was pared by 5 bases and J by 7 bases, with 17 bases between. CDR3 protein: CASSPPMAGSGYTF. The CDR3 DNA reads TGTGCCAGCAGCCCCCCAATGGCCGGGTCTGGCTACACCTTC.

The count of this clone is one. V is TRBV7-9 and J is TRBJ1-1; no firm D call. This CDR3 contains 15 residues. Trimming left V 5 bases short and J 4 bases short, with 17 bases between. Germline assignment: CDR1 SEHNR and CDR2 FQNEAQ (reference sequence). CDR3 nucleotides: TGTGCCAGCAGCCCTAGCCGAAGAGGAGGCACTGAAGCTTTCTTT. Translating it yields CASSPSRRGGTEAFF.

The genes are TRBV5-4 and TRBJ1-1, with D perhaps matching TRBD1 (6 bases). V shed 0 bases and J shed 4 bases, with 19 bases lying between them. The CDR3 spans 17 residues. Germline CDR1 and CDR2: SGHNT and YYREEE (reference sequence). CDR3 coding DNA: TGTGCCAGCAGCTTGGGAGGGGGGGACTCAGCTCTCACTGAAGCTTTCTTT. As protein: CASSLGGGDSALTEAFF.

This clone was recorded once. The rearrangement links TRBV5-6 to TRBJ2-2, with 10 bases matching TRBD2. Trimming cost V 4 bases and J 6 bases; bases outside gene matches: 3. This CDR3 is built from 14 residues. Germline V CDR1 and CDR2: SGHDT, YYEEEE. The CDR3 reads CASSGLAVAGELFF. The CDR3 DNA follows: TGTGCCAGCAGCGGACTAGCGGTAGCCGGGGAGCTGTTTTTT. The full variable domain, with the rest looked up from reference TRBV5-6 and TRBJ2-2, is DAGVTQSPTHLIKTRGQQVTLRCSPKSGHDTVSWYQQALGQGPQFIFQYYEEEERQRGNFPDRFSGHQFPNYSSELNVNALLLGDSALYLCASSGLAVAGELFFGEGSRLTVL.